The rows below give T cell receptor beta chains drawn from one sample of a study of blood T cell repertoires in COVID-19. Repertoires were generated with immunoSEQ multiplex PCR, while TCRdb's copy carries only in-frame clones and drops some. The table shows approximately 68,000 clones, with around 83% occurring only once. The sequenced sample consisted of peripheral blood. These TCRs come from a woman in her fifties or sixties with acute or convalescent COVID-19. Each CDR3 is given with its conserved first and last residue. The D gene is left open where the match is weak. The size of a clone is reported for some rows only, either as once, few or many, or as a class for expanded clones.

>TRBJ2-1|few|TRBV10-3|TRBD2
TGTGCCATCAGCGGACTAGCGGGGGGGCCGGACAATGAGCAGTTCTTC
CAISGLAGGPDNEQFF
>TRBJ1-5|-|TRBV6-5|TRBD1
TGTGCCAGCAGTCCCAGGGGGTGGAATCAGCCCCAGCATTTT
CASSPRGWNQPQHF
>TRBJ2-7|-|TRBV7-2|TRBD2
TGTGCCAGCAGCTCGCGACTAGCGAGCTACGAGCAGTACTTC
CASSSRLASYEQYF
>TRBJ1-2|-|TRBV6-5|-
TGTGCCAGCAGTTACGGGGGGGGTTATGGCTACACCTTC
CASSYGGGYGYTF
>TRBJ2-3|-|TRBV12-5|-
TGTGCTAGTGGTTCGTCCGCCGGTGCCTTCTCAGATACGCAGTATTTT
CASGSSAGAFSDTQYF
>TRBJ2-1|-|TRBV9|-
TGTGCCAGCAGCCCCGGACTAAGCTCCTACAATGAGCAGTTCTTC
CASSPGLSSYNEQFF
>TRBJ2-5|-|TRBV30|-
TGTGCCTGGAGTGCTCCGACATTCCAAGAGACCCAGTACTTC
CAWSAPTFQETQYF
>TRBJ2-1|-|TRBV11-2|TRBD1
TGTGCCAGCAGCTTAGTGGGGACAGGGGGCAATGAGCAGTTCTTC
CASSLVGTGGNEQFF
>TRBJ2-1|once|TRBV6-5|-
TGTGCCAGCAAAGGTTCGGCGGGTACAAAGAATGAGCAGTTCTTC
CASKGSAGTKNEQFF
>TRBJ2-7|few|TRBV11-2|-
TGTGCCAGCAGCTTAAACGCGGGTCCGGAAGAGCAGTACTTC
CASSLNAGPEEQYF
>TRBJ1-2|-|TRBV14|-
TGTGCCAGCAGCCAACTGATCGGGCAGGACTTAGATGGCTACACCTTC
CASSQLIGQDLDGYTF
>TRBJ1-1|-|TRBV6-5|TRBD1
TGTGCCAGCAGTAAAAGAGGGGGCCTGGGCACTGAAGCTTTCTTT
CASSKRGGLGTEAFF
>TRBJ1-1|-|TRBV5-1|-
TGCGCCAGCAGACCTCAGGGGAAAGCTGAAGCTTTCTTT
CASRPQGKAEAFF
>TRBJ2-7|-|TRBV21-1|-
TGTGCCCAATTACGAGGGGCAGGGGGGAACAGTAGGAGCGAGCAGTACTTC
CAQLRGAGGNSRSEQYF
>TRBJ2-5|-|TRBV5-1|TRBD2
TGCGCCAGTGGAGTAGCGGGGGAAGAGACCCAGTACTTC
CASGVAGEETQYF
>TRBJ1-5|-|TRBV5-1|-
TGCGCCAGCAGCTTGACCACAGGGCAACAGCCCCAGCATTTT
CASSLTTGQQPQHF
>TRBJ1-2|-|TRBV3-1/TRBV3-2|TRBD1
TGTGCCAGCAGCCCCTACCGGACAGGGAATGGCTACACCTTC
CASSPYRTGNGYTF